This entry lists 24 T cell receptor beta chains sequenced from one sample in a study of regulatory T cells in long-lasting Graves disease. The authors built TCR beta libraries using iRepertoire HTBI primers and Arm-PCR of CDR3 regions. From the multiplex PCR reads, TCRdb called clonotypes with MiXCR, one entry per CDR3 protein. The sample has roughly 380,000 distinct CDR3 sequences; 15% to 18% are singletons. Time point reported: newly diagnosed GD, antithyroid drugs for less than 3 months. The authors made the TCR library using RNA they extracted from PBMCs. The specimen comprised peripheral blood mononuclear cells (PBMCs), sampled at new diagnosis, from a patient treated with antithyroid drugs. Receptors were obtained from a female donor with Graves disease.

Many counts were recorded for this clonotype. The rearrangement uses TRBV20-1 and TRBJ2-5; D is unresolved. The CDR3 runs to 11 residues. Germline V gene sequence: CDR1 DFQATT, CDR2 SNEGSKA (reference sequence). Trimming cost V 5 bases and J 1 base, with 5 bases left between them. In DNA form, the CDR3 reads TGCAGTGCTCTTACCCAAGAGACCCAGTACTTC. Translated: CSALTQETQYF.

For this clonotype: This may arise from a read error, as a much more abundant clone is one base away. V and J are TRBV24-1 and TRBJ2-3; D gene uncertain. The CDR3 runs to 16 residues. Germline lookup yields CDR1 KGHDR and CDR2 SFDVKD. The DNA for the CDR3 is TGTGCCGCCAGTGATCCACAAGCGAGGAGCACAGATACGCAGTATTTT. The encoded protein is CAASDPQARSTDTQYF.

This clonotype was seen ten or more times. The V call is TRBV3-1, the J call TRBJ2-1, with D perhaps TRBD1 (5 bases). Per the germline V gene, CDR1 is LGHDT and CDR2 is YNNKEL (reference sequence). Trimming pared 5 bases from V and 0 bases from J, leaving 11 bases between. The CDR3 has 15 amino acids. The CDR3 spells CASSGSTGSYNEQFF. As DNA, the CDR3 is TGTGCCAGCAGCGGCTCAACAGGCTCCTACAATGAGCAGTTCTTC.

This chain joins TRBV14 and TRBJ1-4, with 8 bases lining up with TRBD1. The germline V gene encodes CDR1 SGHDN and CDR2 FVKESK. With 5 bases clipped from V and 13 bases from J, the junction kept 9 bases outside the gene matches. The CDR3 is 13 residues long. CDR3 sequence: CASSFRQGTRLFF. The CDR3 bases are TGTGCCAGCAGCTTCCGACAGGGGACAAGACTGTTTTTT.

This clonotype showed up many times. CDR3 residues: CASSLILGQGVGETQYF. CDR3 nucleotide sequence: TGTGCCAGCAGTTTAATTCTTGGACAGGGGGTGGGAGAGACCCAGTACTTC. The chain recombines TRBV28 with TRBJ2-5; TRBD1 agrees at 10 bases. In germline, CDR1 is MDHEN, CDR2 SYDVKM. V lost 2 bases and J lost 4; bases outside the gene matches: 10. The CDR3 length is 17 residues.

Comment on this clonotype: A much larger clone is a single base away; this may be a read error. The chain combines TRBV11-2 with TRBJ2-1; 8 bases map to TRBD1. In germline, CDR1 is SGHAT, CDR2 FQNNGV. The CDR3 extends over 14 amino acids. The CDR3 DNA follows: TGTGCCAGCAGCGCCAGGGACAGGAGAAATGAGCAGTCCTTC. This sequence encodes CASSARDRRNEQSF.

A note on this clonotype: It may be a read error: a sequence one base away is much more abundant. It is likely a read error, because the conserved phenylalanine at the end of the CDR3 is missing. The DNA is omitted, as the CDR3 cannot be located on it reliably, and the CDR3 follows TCRdb's listing. The chain is built from TRBV5-1 and TRBJ2-3; the table's D call TRBD1 went unverified against the DNA. Both ends counted, the CDR3 spans 15 residues. Germline CDR1 and CDR2: SGHRS and YFSETQ. CDR3 amino acids: CASSLQDRGRNEQYL.

At least ten counts were recorded for this clonotype. The CDR3 spells CASSTWTGRGYTF. As DNA, the CDR3 is TGTGCCAGCAGTACGTGGACGGGCCGGGGCTACACCTTC. The V gene is TRBV28, the J gene TRBJ1-2; D gene ambiguous. The CDR3 length is 13 residues. Deletions cut 5 bases from V and 8 bases from J, with 15 bases between. Looked up from germline, CDR1 is MDHEN and CDR2 is SYDVKM.

This clonotype was seen more than once but under ten times. The chain couples TRBV4-1 to TRBJ1-5, with 7 bases lining up with TRBD1. The length of the CDR3 is 16 residues. Germline values: CDR1 MGHRA, CDR2 YSYEKL. Germline trimming cut 1 base from V and 3 bases from J; bases unmatched to any gene: 6. This CDR3 reads CASSQGQGGINQPQHF. CDR3 DNA: TGCGCCAGCAGCCAAGGACAGGGCGGGATCAATCAGCCCCAGCATTTT.

This clonotype has at least ten counts. The chain links TRBV10-1 to TRBJ2-7; D uncertain. Trimming left V 0 bases short and J 4 bases short, with 7 bases between. This CDR3 comprises 13 residues. The germline V gene encodes CDR1 WNHNN and CDR2 SYGVQD (reference sequence). CDR3 DNA: TGCGCCAGCAGTGAGTCAGGCTTTTACGAGCAGTACTTC. It specifies CASSESGFYEQYF.

This clonotype was counted ten times or more. This sequence joins TRBV20-1 and TRBJ2-7, with 7 bases fitting TRBD1. This CDR3 is built from 15 residues. J gave up 2 bases and V 6 bases, and 13 bases lay outside the gene matches. Germline CDR1 reads DFQATT; CDR2 reads SNEGSKA (reference sequence). The CDR3 coding sequence is TGCAGTGCGGTCCTGACAGGGATGAGGACCTACGAGCAGTACTTC. Translating it yields CSAVLTGMRTYEQYF.

This clonotype showed up many times. This chain joins TRBV5-1 and TRBJ1-4; the D gene is possibly TRBD1 (5 bases). V lost 0 bases and J 2 bases, leaving 5 bases between the germline ends. CDR1 SGHRS and CDR2 YFSETQ come from the germline V gene. This CDR3 has 14 amino acids. The CDR3 DNA sequence: TGCGCCAGCAGCTTGGGACAGACTAATGAAAAACTGTTTTTT. This codes for CASSLGQTNEKLFF.

This clonotype was seen only a few times. J is TRBJ2-7 and V is TRBV12-3 or TRBV12-4, with D possibly TRBD1 on 6 matching bases. This CDR3 has 15 residues. Trimming pared 4 bases from V and 7 bases from J, leaving 20 bases between. CDR3 DNA sequence: TGTGCCAGCAGTTCCGATGACAGGCATGACAATGAGCAGTACTTC. This encodes CASSSDDRHDNEQYF.

This clonotype was counted ten times or more. The V and J genes are TRBV7-6 and TRBJ2-2; 7 bases fit TRBD2. The CDR3 is made up of 16 amino acids. V trimming: 2 bases; J trimming: 4 bases; junction bases outside the gene matches: 7. CDR1 is SGHVS, CDR2 FNYEAQ, per germline. The CDR3 is CASSLYEGGPTGELFF. Here the CDR3 DNA reads TGTGCCAGCAGCTTATATGAGGGAGGGCCCACCGGGGAGCTGTTTTTT.

This clonotype was counted many times. This sequence joins TRBV6-5 and TRBJ1-5; D gene unclear. Germline V gene sequence: CDR1 MNHEY, CDR2 SVGAGI. The CDR3 totals 13 residues. V dropped 1 base and J dropped 5 bases, with 6 bases sitting between them. The CDR3 coding sequence is TGTGCCAGCAGTTACTTCGGCGATCAGCCCCAGCATTTT. This gives the protein CASSYFGDQPQHF.

This clonotype was picked up many times. The chain combines TRBV5-6 with TRBJ1-5, with D tentatively TRBD1 (5 bases). Per germline, CDR1 SGHDT and CDR2 YYEEEE. The V gene lost 6 bases and the J gene lost 1 base, with 11 bases spanning the gap. The CDR3 sequence is 14 residues long. The CDR3 nucleotides are TGTGCCAGCAATATGTGGGGGAGCAATCAGCCCCAGCATTTT. Protein sequence: CASNMWGSNQPQHF.

The V and J genes are TRBV20-1 and TRBJ2-7; unclear D gene. Trimming cost V 4 bases and J 3 bases, with 10 bases left between them. The CDR3 has 12 residues. The germline gives CDR1 DFQATT, CDR2 SNEGSKA (reference sequence). The CDR3 reads CSAKGPNYEQYF. Written as DNA, the CDR3 is TGCAGTGCTAAAGGGCCTAACTACGAGCAGTACTTC.

The chain is built from TRBV30 and TRBJ2-1; D is unclear. The germline V and J ends were trimmed by 4 bases and 5 bases, with 6 bases remaining between them. The germline V gene has CDR1 GTSNPN and CDR2 SVGIG (reference sequence). The CDR3 is 11 amino acids. As DNA, the CDR3 is TGTGCCTGGACGGGCAACAATGAGCAGTTCTTC. Translating gives CAWTGNNEQFF. Together with reference TRBV30 and TRBJ2-1, the CDR3 gives the full variable domain: SQTIHQWPATLVQPVGSPLSLECTVEGTSNPNLYWYRQAAGRGLQLLFYSVGIGQISSEVPQNLSASRPQDRQFILSSKKLLLSDSGFYLCAWTGNNEQFFGPGTRLTVL.

In its sample, this clonotype was seen a few times. The genes are TRBV19 and TRBJ2-5; the D call may be TRBD1 or TRBD2 (5 bases each). Per the germline V gene, CDR1 is LNHDA and CDR2 is SQIVND (reference sequence). The CDR3 has 13 amino acids. Between the trimmed V and J ends, which lost 5 bases and 5 bases, there was a span of 12 bases. The CDR3 bases are TGTGCCAGTAGTTCCGGGGCTCGGGAGACCCAGTACTTC. This sequence encodes CASSSGARETQYF.

This clonotype has ten or more counts. The CDR3 sequence: CASSLVGAGVSRTDTQYF. The CDR3 DNA reads TGTGCCAGCAGCTTAGTTGGGGCGGGAGTGTCCCGCACAGATACGCAGTATTTT. The chain combines TRBV11-2 with TRBJ2-3; TRBD2 aligns across 7 bases. The CDR3 consists of 18 residues. Germline assignment: CDR1 SGHAT and CDR2 FQNNGV. J gave up 1 base and V 1 base, and 11 bases lay outside the gene matches.

At least ten counts were recorded for this clonotype. V and J are TRBV20-1 and TRBJ2-7; 7 bases are a match to TRBD1. The CDR3 runs 15 residues. V was clipped by 2 bases and J by 3 bases; unmatched bases: 10. CDR1 is DFQATT, CDR2 SNEGSKA, per germline (reference sequence). CDR3 sequence: CSARYGQVARYEQYF. The CDR3, as DNA: TGCAGTGCTAGATACGGACAGGTGGCACGCTACGAGCAGTACTTC.

The rearrangement uses TRBV4-3 and TRBJ2-4, with 9 bases aligning to TRBD2. The CDR3 runs 19 residues. J gave up 9 bases and V 1 base, and 19 bases lay outside the gene matches. The V gene's germline CDR1 is LGHNA and CDR2 YSLEER. The DNA for the CDR3 is TGCGCCAGCAGCCAAGTCCCCATCGGGTGGCTAGCGGGATCCGGCATTCAGTACTTC. It translates to CASSQVPIGWLAGSGIQYF.

V gene TRBV19 combines with J gene TRBJ2-5; weak D call: TRBD1 (6 bases). Germline CDR1 LNHDA, CDR2 SQIVND (reference sequence). This CDR3 has 16 residues. Trimming took 3 bases from V and 4 from J, leaving 18 bases between them. CDR3 DNA sequence: TGTGCCAGTAGTATGGATGTCCAGGGGCTTCGAGAGACCCAGTACTTC. Its translation: CASSMDVQGLRETQYF.

For the CDR3, the DNA is TGTGCCAGCAGGGGGACAACGATCGGCAATCAGCCCCAGCATTTT. It translates to CASRGTTIGNQPQHF. The chain carries TRBV6-2 or TRBV6-3 and TRBJ1-5, with D maybe TRBD1 (6 bases). The V and J ends lost 6 bases and 2 bases respectively, with 14 bases between them. Germline assignment: CDR1 MNHEY and CDR2 SVGEGT. The CDR3 spans 15 residues.